Below are 21 T cell receptor beta chains sequenced from a single sample in a study of control samples from healthy donors and cancer patients (dated by TCRdb to about 2020). Libraries were made using the immunoSEQ multiplex PCR assay. In TCRdb, the immuneACCESS table is reduced to in-frame sequences with V and J assigned. These tables do not hold every clone; where another copy was compared, an unresolved V gene accounts for under half, and the others remain unexplained. This sample is represented by around 100,000 clones; roughly 90% of them were singletons. The ten largest clonotypes hold under 20% of the sample. Material: PBMCs. These receptors were collected from a man aged 55-75 years with lung cancer.

This clone was found once. V and J are TRBV19 and TRBJ1-2; D is uncertain. CDR1 and CDR2 from the germline V gene are LNHDA and SQIVND (reference sequence). CDR3 length equals 12 residues. Deletions cut 7 bases from V and 8 bases from J, with 14 bases between. The DNA of the CDR3 is TGTGCCAGTAAAAATGGCCCCAGGGGCTACACCTTC. This gives the protein CASKNGPRGYTF.

V is TRBV18 and J is TRBJ2-5; D remains unclear. The CDR3 has 14 residues. V lost 1 base, J lost 1 base, and 7 bases lay in between. The V gene's germline CDR1 is KGHSH and CDR2 LQKENI. CDR3 nucleotides: TGTGCCAGCTCACCACAGTGGGCCCAAGAGACCCAGTACTTC. Protein product: CASSPQWAQETQYF.

The chain recombines TRBV7-9 with TRBJ1-1, with D unclear. The germline gives CDR1 SEHNR, CDR2 FQNEAQ (reference sequence). The CDR3 totals 12 residues. Trimming shortened V by 3 bases and J by 5 bases, and 7 bases separated the two germline ends. As DNA, the CDR3 is TGTGCCAGCAGCTTCCAGGAAACTGAAGCTTTCTTT. Translation: CASSFQETEAFF. Variable domain in full (rest from reference TRBV7-9 and TRBJ1-1): DTGVSQNPRHKITKRGQNVTFRCDPISEHNRLYWYRQTLGQGPEFLTYFQNEAQLEKSRLLSDRFSAERPKGSFSTLEIQRTEQGDSAMYLCASSFQETEAFFGQGTRLTVV.

V usage is TRBV6-1 and J usage is TRBJ2-3; 8 bases are shared with TRBD1. CDR3 length: 15 amino acids. Germline values: CDR1 MNHNS, CDR2 SASEGT. With 3 bases clipped from V and 2 bases from J, the junction kept 4 bases outside the gene matches. The CDR3 nucleotides are TGTGCCAGCAGTGACCGGGGACAGGTCACAGATACGCAGTATTTT. Amino acid sequence: CASSDRGQVTDTQYF.

J is TRBJ2-2 and V is TRBV6-5; D possibly uses TRBD1 or TRBD2 (6 bases each). The CDR3 sequence is 16 residues long. Germline-derived CDR1 and CDR2 are MNHEY and SVGAGI. V dropped 3 bases and J dropped 6 bases, with 17 bases sitting between them. The chain's CDR3 is CASSYEPGARSGELFF. The DNA for the CDR3 is TGTGCCAGCAGTTATGAACCGGGGGCCAGGTCCGGGGAGCTGTTTTTT.

The J gene is TRBJ2-3, the V gene TRBV4-1; TRBD1 agrees at 10 bases. There are 16 residues in the CDR3. Looked up from germline, CDR1 is MGHRA and CDR2 is YSYEKL. The V segment lost 6 bases and the J segment 6 bases; nucleotides outside the gene matches: 12. The CDR3 DNA reads as TGCGCCAGCAGAGACGCCGGGACAGGGGTGGCCGATACGCAGTATTTT. It encodes CASRDAGTGVADTQYF.

V gene TRBV24-1 combines with J gene TRBJ2-1; D is unresolved. V lost 11 bases to trimming and J lost 0 bases, with 16 bases between them. The CDR3 sequence is 15 residues long. From germline, CDR1 is KGHDR and CDR2 SFDVKD. CDR3 sequence reads: CANSPRVSSYNEQFF. Here the CDR3 DNA reads TGTGCCAATAGCCCCCGGGTTAGCTCCTACAATGAGCAGTTCTTC.

This chain links TRBV5-4 with TRBJ2-4, with 11 nucleotides matching TRBD2. The CDR3 contains 16 residues. Germline V gene lookup returns CDR1 SGHNT and CDR2 YYREEE (reference sequence). Germline trimming cut 3 bases from V and 4 bases from J; bases unmatched to any gene: 6. The CDR3 coding sequence is TGTGCCAGCAGCTCACTAGCGGGGGCCTCTAAAAACATTCAGTACTTC. The encoded protein is CASSSLAGASKNIQYF.

The chain is built from TRBV14 and TRBJ2-2; tentatively, D is TRBD2 (7 bases). Germline CDR1 is SGHDN and CDR2 is FVKESK. The CDR3 is 14 amino acids. The V and J ends lost 11 bases and 0 bases respectively, with 13 bases between them. The CDR3 coding sequence is TGTGCCGTGAGGGGGGGTGCGAACACCGGGGAGCTGTTTTTT. It is translated as CAVRGGANTGELFF.

This rearrangement joins TRBV4-1 to TRBJ2-5; the match to TRBD2 covers 15 bases. Germline V gene sequence: CDR1 MGHRA, CDR2 YSYEKL. With V trimmed by 4 bases and J by 2 bases, 11 bases remained unmatched. This CDR3 comprises 19 residues. The CDR3 bases are TGCGCCAGCAGCCGCTCTGAAGGGACTAGCGGGGGGACACAAGAGACCCAGTACTTC. It specifies CASSRSEGTSGGTQETQYF.

The chain couples TRBV30 to TRBJ1-5; D may be TRBD1 (6 bases). This CDR3 is 15 amino acids long. The V gene lost 3 bases and the J gene lost 3 bases, with 15 bases spanning the gap. Germline V CDR1 and CDR2: GTSNPN, SVGIG (reference sequence). The CDR3, as DNA: TGTGCCTGGAGGAGAGGAGGACAGATCAATCAGCCCCAGCATTTT. Residues: CAWRRGGQINQPQHF.

The CDR3 nucleotides read TGTGCCTTGGGGGACCTGAACACTGAAGCTTTCTTT. Encoded protein: CALGDLNTEAFF. The chain couples TRBV30 to TRBJ1-1; tentative D call: TRBD1 (5 bases). CDR1 and CDR2 (germline): GTSNPN, SVGIG (reference sequence). V was pared by 7 bases and J by 0 bases, with 9 bases between. The CDR3 is 12 amino acids. Full variable domain (rest looked up from reference TRBV30 and TRBJ1-1): SQTIHQWPATLVQPVGSPLSLECTVEGTSNPNLYWYRQAAGRGLQLLFYSVGIGQISSEVPQNLSASRPQDRQFILSSKKLLLSDSGFYLCALGDLNTEAFFGQGTRLTVV.

V gene TRBV25-1 combines with J gene TRBJ2-7; maybe TRBD1 (6 bases). V lost 7 bases and J lost 4, with 17 bases in between. CDR3 size: 14 residues. Germline CDR1 MGHDK, CDR2 SYGVNS. This CDR3 reads CASTHLGTLYEQYV. The CDR3 DNA reads TGTGCCAGCACGCACTTGGGGACACTTTACGAGCAGTACGTC.

The chain recombines TRBV5-4 with TRBJ2-5; unclear D gene. The CDR3 loop spans 17 amino acids. CDR1 and CDR2 (germline): SGHNT, YYREEE (reference sequence). V gave up 1 base and J gave up 0 bases, with 16 bases separating them. CDR3 DNA sequence: TGTGCCAGCAGCTTGCGTGGCCTCGGCAGCTACCAAGAGACCCAGTACTTC. Translation gives CASSLRGLGSYQETQYF. Supplemented by reference TRBV5-4 and TRBJ2-5, the full variable domain reads ETGVTQSPTHLIKTRGQQVTLRCSSQSGHNTVSWYQQALGQGPQFIFQYYREEENGRGNFPPRFSGLQFPNYSSELNVNALELDDSALYLCASSLRGLGSYQETQYFGPGTRLLVL.

This clone was recorded only once. The V and J genes are TRBV7-2 and TRBJ1-4, with D perhaps TRBD1 (6 bases). The V gene lost 0 bases and the J gene lost 7 bases, with 12 bases spanning the gap. Germline CDR1 reads SGHTA; CDR2 reads FQGNSA. The CDR3 runs 15 residues. The CDR3 DNA reads as TGTGCCAGCAGCTTAGCGCAGGGGCAGGGTGAAAAACTGTTTTTT. It is translated as CASSLAQGQGEKLFF.

This clone came up a few times. The CDR3 DNA is TGTGCCAGCAGTTACGCTACGGGGGCGCCCACACTTAGCTCCTACAATGAGCAGTTCTTC. Translation: CASSYATGAPTLSSYNEQFF. The V call is TRBV6-7, the J call TRBJ2-1; D tentatively fits TRBD1 or TRBD2 (6 bases each). TRBV6-7 counts as an open reading frame of uncertain function. V lost 2 bases and J 0 bases, leaving 23 bases between the germline ends. The CDR3 is made up of 20 amino acids.

The DNA for the CDR3 is TGTGCCAGCAGCCCCAGCCGCACAGATACGCAGTATTTT. Protein: CASSPSRTDTQYF. V usage is TRBV5-4 and J usage is TRBJ2-3; D is undetermined. Deletions cut 4 bases from V and 1 base from J, with 7 bases between. Germline V lookup: CDR1 SGHNT, CDR2 YYREEE (reference sequence). The CDR3 has 13 residues. The whole variable domain, remainder taken from reference TRBV5-4 and TRBJ2-3, is ETGVTQSPTHLIKTRGQQVTLRCSSQSGHNTVSWYQQALGQGPQFIFQYYREEENGRGNFPPRFSGLQFPNYSSELNVNALELDDSALYLCASSPSRTDTQYFGPGTRLTVL.

The chain joins TRBV18 to TRBJ2-6; D unresolved. This CDR3 spans 16 amino acids. Between the trimmed V and J ends, which lost 2 bases and 0 bases, there was a span of 8 bases. Germline assignment: CDR1 KGHSH and CDR2 LQKENI. The CDR3 loop reads CASSPTVSSGANVLTF. The CDR3 DNA sequence: TGTGCCAGCTCACCAACAGTATCCTCTGGGGCCAACGTCCTGACTTTC.

The CDR3 DNA reads TGTGCCAGCAGCTTCGGGACAGGGTTCTACGGCTACACCTTC. Amino acids: CASSFGTGFYGYTF. V gene TRBV7-2 combines with J gene TRBJ1-2, with 9 bases fitting TRBD1. Trimming at V came to 3 bases and at J to 8 bases, leaving 7 bases not matched to a gene. In germline, CDR1 is SGHTA, CDR2 FQGNSA. The CDR3 is made up of 14 amino acids.

The gene calls are TRBV24-1 and TRBJ1-4; D ambiguous. The CDR3 covers 15 residues. The V gene lost 1 base and the J gene lost 8 bases, with 13 bases spanning the gap. Germline lookup yields CDR1 KGHDR and CDR2 SFDVKD. The CDR3 region is CATSDFVRGYEKLFF. CDR3 in DNA: TGTGCCACCAGTGATTTCGTTAGAGGGTACGAAAAACTGTTTTTT.

The chain carries TRBV2 and TRBJ1-1, with D possibly being TRBD1 (5 bases). This CDR3 contains 13 residues. V lost 5 bases, J lost 8 bases, and 15 bases lay in between. Germline V gene sequence: CDR1 SNHLY, CDR2 FYNNEI. In nucleotides, the CDR3 is TGTGCCAGCAGTACCCAGGGTAGTGGCGAAGCTTTCTTT. Protein sequence: CASSTQGSGEAFF.